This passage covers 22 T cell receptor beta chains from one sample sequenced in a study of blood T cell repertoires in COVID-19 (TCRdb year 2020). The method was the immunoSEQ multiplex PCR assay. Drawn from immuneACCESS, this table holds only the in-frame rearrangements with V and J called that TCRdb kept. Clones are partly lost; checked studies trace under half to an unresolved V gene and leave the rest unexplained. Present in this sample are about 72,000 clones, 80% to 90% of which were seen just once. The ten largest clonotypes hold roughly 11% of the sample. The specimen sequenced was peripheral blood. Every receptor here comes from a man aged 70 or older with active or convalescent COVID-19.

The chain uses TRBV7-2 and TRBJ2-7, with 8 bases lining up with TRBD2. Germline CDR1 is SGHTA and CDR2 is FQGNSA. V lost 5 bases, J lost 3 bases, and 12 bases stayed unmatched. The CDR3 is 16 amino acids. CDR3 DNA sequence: TGTGCCAGCAGCCGTCAGCGGGCTAGCGGGCTCTACGAGCAGTACTTC. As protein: CASSRQRASGLYEQYF.

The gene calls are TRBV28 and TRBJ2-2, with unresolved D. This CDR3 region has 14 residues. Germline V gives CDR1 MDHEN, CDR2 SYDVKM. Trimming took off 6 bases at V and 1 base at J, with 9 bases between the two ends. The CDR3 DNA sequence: TGTGCCAGCAGGCTAAATTTGAACACCGGGGAGCTGTTTTTT. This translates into CASRLNLNTGELFF.

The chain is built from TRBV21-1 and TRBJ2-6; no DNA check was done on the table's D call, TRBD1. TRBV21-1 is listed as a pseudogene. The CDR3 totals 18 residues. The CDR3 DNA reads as TGTGCCAGCAGCAAACAGAGACAGAAATACTCTGGGGCCAACGTCCTGACTTTC. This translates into CASSKQRQKYSGANVLTF.

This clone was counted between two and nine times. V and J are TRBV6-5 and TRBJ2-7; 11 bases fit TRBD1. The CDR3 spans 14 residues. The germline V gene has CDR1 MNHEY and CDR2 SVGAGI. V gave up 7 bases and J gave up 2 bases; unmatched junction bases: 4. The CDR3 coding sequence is TGTGCCAGCAATTCGGACAGGGGGCCCTACGAGCAGTACTTC. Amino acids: CASNSDRGPYEQYF.

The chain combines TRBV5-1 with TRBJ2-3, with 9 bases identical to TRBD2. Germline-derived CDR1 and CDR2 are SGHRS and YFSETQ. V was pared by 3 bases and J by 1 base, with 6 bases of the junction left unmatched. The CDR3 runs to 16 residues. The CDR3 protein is CASSYGASGGTDTQYF. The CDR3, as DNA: TGCGCCAGCAGCTATGGGGCTAGCGGGGGCACAGATACGCAGTATTTT.

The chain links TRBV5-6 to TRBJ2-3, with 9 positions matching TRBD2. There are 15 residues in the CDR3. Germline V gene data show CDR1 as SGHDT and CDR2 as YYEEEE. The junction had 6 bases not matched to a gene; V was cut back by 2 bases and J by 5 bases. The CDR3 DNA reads TGTGCCAGCAGCTTCGGTATAGCGGGAGAAGATACGCAGTATTTT. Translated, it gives CASSFGIAGEDTQYF.

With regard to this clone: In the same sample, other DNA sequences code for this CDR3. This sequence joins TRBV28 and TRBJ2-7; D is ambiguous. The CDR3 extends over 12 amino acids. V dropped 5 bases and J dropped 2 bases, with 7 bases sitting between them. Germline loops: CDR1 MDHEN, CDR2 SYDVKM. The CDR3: CASSTTTYEQYF. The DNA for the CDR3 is TGTGCCAGCAGTACCACAACCTACGAGCAGTACTTC.

The DNA for the CDR3 is TGTGCCAGCAGCCCGCTCTCAGGGTACAATGAGCAGTTCTTC. As protein: CASSPLSGYNEQFF. The chain links TRBV7-3 to TRBJ2-1, with a possible D match to TRBD1 (5 bases). The germline gives CDR1 SGHTA, CDR2 FQGTGA. CDR3 size: 14 residues. The V end was cut by 5 bases, the J end by 4 bases, with 12 bases between.

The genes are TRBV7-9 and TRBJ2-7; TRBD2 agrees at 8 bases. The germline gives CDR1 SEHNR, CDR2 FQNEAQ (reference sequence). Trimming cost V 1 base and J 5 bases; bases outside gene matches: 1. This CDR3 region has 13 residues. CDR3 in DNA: TGTGCCAGCAGCTTAGTCGGGGGGGACGAGCAGTACTTC. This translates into CASSLVGGDEQYF.

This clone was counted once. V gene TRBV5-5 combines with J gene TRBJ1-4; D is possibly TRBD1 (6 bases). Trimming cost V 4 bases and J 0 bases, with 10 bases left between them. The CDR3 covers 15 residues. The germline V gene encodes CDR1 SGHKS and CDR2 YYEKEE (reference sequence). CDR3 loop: CASSLWTATNEKLFF. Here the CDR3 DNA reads TGTGCCAGCAGCCTATGGACAGCAACTAATGAAAAACTGTTTTTT.

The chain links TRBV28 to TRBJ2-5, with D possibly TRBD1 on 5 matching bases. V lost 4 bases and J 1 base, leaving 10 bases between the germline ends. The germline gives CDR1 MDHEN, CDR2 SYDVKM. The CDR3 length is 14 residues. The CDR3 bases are TGTGCCAGCAGTTCTCAGGGTCCCCAAGAGACCCAGTACTTC. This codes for CASSSQGPQETQYF. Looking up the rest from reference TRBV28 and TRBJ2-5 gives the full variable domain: DVKVTQSSRYLVKRTGEKVFLECVQDMDHENMFWYRQDPGLGLRLIYFSYDVKMKEKGDIPEGYSVSREKKERFSLILESASTNQTSMYLCASSSQGPQETQYFGPGTRLLVL.

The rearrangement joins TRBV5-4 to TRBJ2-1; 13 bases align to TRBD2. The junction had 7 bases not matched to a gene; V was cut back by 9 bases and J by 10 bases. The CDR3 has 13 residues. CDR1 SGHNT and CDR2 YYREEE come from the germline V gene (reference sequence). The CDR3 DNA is TGTGCCAAGGGACTAGCGGGACTTCCGGAGCAGTTCTTC. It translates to CAKGLAGLPEQFF.

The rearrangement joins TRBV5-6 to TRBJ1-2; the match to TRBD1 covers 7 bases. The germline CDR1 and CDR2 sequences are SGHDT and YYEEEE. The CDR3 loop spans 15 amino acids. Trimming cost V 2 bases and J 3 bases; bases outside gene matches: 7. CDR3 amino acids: CASSLNQGGYYGYTF. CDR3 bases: TGTGCCAGCAGCTTAAACCAGGGGGGCTACTATGGCTACACCTTC.

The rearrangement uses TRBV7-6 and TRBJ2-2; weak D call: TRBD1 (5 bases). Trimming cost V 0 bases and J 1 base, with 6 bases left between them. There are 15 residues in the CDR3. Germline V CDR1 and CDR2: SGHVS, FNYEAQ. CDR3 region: CASSLAQGNTGELFF. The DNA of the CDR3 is TGTGCCAGCAGCTTAGCTCAGGGGAACACCGGGGAGCTGTTTTTT.

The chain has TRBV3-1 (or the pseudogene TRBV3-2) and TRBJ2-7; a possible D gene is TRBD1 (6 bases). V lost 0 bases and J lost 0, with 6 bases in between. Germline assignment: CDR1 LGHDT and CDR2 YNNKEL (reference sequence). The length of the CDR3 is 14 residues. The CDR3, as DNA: TGTGCCAGCAGCCAAGAGGACAGCTCCTACGAGCAGTACTTC. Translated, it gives CASSQEDSSYEQYF.

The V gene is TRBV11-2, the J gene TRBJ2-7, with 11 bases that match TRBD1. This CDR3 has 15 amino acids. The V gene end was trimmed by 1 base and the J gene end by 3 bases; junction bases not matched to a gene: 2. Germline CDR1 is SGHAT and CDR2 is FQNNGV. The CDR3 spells CASSLGTGGGYEQYF. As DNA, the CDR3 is TGTGCCAGCAGCTTAGGGACAGGGGGCGGCTACGAGCAGTACTTC.

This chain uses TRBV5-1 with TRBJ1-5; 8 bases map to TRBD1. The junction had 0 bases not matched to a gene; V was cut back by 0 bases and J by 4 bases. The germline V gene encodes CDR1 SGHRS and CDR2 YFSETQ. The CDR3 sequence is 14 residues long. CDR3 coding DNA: TGCGCCAGCAGCTTGGGGACAGGGAATCAGCCCCAGCATTTT. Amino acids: CASSLGTGNQPQHF.

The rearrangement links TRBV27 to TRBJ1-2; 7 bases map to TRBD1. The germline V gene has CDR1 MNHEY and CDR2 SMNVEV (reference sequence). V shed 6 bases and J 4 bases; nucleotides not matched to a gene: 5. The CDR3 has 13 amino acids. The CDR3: CASRPTGSYGYTF. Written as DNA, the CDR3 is TGTGCCAGCAGGCCGACAGGGTCCTATGGCTACACCTTC.

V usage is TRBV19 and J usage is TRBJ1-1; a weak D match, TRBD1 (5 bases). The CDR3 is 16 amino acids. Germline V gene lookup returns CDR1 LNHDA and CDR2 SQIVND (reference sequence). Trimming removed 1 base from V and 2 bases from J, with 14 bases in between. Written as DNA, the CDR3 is TGTGCCAGTAGTATAGGGCAGTTAAGGACAAACACTGAAGCTTTCTTT. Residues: CASSIGQLRTNTEAFF.

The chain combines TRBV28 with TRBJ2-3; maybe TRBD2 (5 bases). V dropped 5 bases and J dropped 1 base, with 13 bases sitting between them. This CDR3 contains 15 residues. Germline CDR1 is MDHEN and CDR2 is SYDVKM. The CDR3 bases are TGTGCCAGCAGTCCCCGGGGTAGCGGCACAGATACGCAGTATTTT. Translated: CASSPRGSGTDTQYF. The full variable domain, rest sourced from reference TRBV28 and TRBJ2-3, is DVKVTQSSRYLVKRTGEKVFLECVQDMDHENMFWYRQDPGLGLRLIYFSYDVKMKEKGDIPEGYSVSREKKERFSLILESASTNQTSMYLCASSPRGSGTDTQYFGPGTRLTVL.

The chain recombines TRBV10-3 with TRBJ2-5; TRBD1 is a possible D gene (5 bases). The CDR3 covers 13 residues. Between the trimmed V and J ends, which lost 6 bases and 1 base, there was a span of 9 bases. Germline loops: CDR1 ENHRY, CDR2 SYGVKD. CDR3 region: CAIRRDSQETQYF. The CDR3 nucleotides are TGTGCCATCAGGAGAGACAGCCAAGAGACCCAGTACTTC.

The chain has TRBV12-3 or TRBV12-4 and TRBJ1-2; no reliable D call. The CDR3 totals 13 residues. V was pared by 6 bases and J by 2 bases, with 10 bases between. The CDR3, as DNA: TGTGCCAGCAGCCCCCGAGGAAACTATGGCTACACCTTC. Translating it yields CASSPRGNYGYTF.